This T cell receptor (beta chain) was captured by sequencing in a study of cytotoxic CD8 clonotypes in ibrutinib-treated CLL. The repertoire was sequenced with immunoSEQ multiplex PCR; TCRdb's copy has only in-frame clones and lacks some. The top ten hold around 3% of the sample, which has approximately 150,000 clones, around nine tenths seen once. CDR1 SEHNR and CDR2 FQNEAQ come from the germline V gene (reference sequence). Trimming took off 2 bases at V and 3 bases at J, with 16 bases between the two ends. The CDR3 is 17 residues long. Sequenced here: PBMCs, sampled at disease progression, from a patient treated with ibrutinib. The receptor comes from a human donor with chronic lymphocytic leukemia. The chain combines TRBV7-9 with TRBJ1-4; TRBD1 is a possible D gene (6 bases). CDR3 DNA: TGTGCCAGCAGCTTATCCCTTCAGACAGGTCCTAATGAAAAACTGTTTTTT. This encodes CASSLSLQTGPNEKLFF.